A selection of T cell receptor beta chains follows, all from one sample in a study of blood T cells in healthy people across ages. TCRdb re-called the 5' RACE reads with MiXCR, one entry per CDR3 protein. The sample lists around 1.5 million distinct CDR3 sequences, roughly a third seen once, with around 11% in the top ten. The sequencing input was blood. These TCRs come from a woman aged 30 to 39 in good health. The CDR3 runs from the conserved cysteine through the conserved F or W. The D gene is left open where the match is weak. Clone size is stated in some rows and not others, as once, few, many or a class when expanded.

size: many; J: TRBJ2-7; V: TRBV11-1; D: -; CDR3: CASSVDSGPYEQYF; DNA: TGTGCCAGCAGCGTTGACTCCGGGCCCTACGAGCAGTACTTC
size: few; J: TRBJ2-3; V: TRBV5-1; D: TRBD2; CDR3: CASTSVAGGPTDTQYF; DNA: TGCGCCAGCACGTCTGTAGCGGGGGGCCCGACAGATACGCAGTATTTT
size: -; J: TRBJ1-4; V: TRBV18; D: -; CDR3: CASSQFATNEKRFF; DNA: TGTGCCAGCTCTCAGTTCGCAACTAATGAAAAACGGTTTTTT
size: -; J: TRBJ2-1; V: TRBV5-1; D: TRBD1; CDR3: CASGLDQGADQEQFF; DNA: TGCGCCAGCGGCTTGGATCAGGGGGCAGACCAGGAGCAGTTCTTC
size: -; J: TRBJ1-1; V: TRBV9; D: -; CDR3: CASSPRHGGGFVNTEAFF; DNA: TGTGCCAGCAGCCCGCGACACGGGGGGGGTTTTGTGAACACTGAAGCTTTCTTT
size: many; J: TRBJ2-5; V: TRBV15; D: -; CDR3: CATSRAPGHEETQYF; DNA: TGTGCCACCAGCAGAGCCCCGGGACACGAAGAGACCCAGTACTTC
size: few; J: TRBJ1-1; V: TRBV12-3/TRBV12-4; D: -; CDR3: CASSLEANANTEAFF; DNA: TGTGCCAGCAGTTTAGAGGCCAATGCGAACACTGAAGCTTTCTTT
size: -; J: TRBJ2-3; V: TRBV4-1; D: -; CDR3: CASSQVGSSLGTQYF; DNA: TGCGCCAGCAGCCAAGTTGGGAGCAGCCTGGGTACGCAGTATTTT
size: -; J: TRBJ2-7; V: TRBV20-1; D: TRBD2; CDR3: CSARSDGTTKYF; DNA: TGCAGTGCTAGATCCGACGGGACTACTAAGTACTTC
size: -; J: TRBJ2-5; V: TRBV11-2; D: TRBD1; CDR3: CASSAYRGAQETQYF; DNA: TGTGCCAGCAGCGCCTACAGGGGGGCCCAAGAGACCCAGTACTTC
size: few; J: TRBJ1-4; V: TRBV5-1; D: -; CDR3: CASSWGRGREEKLFF; DNA: TGCGCCAGCAGCTGGGGACGGGGCAGGGAGGAAAAACTGTTTTTT
size: many; J: TRBJ2-3; V: TRBV10-3; D: TRBD2; CDR3: CAISEQGTSGGPSQYF; DNA: TGTGCCATCAGTGAACAAGGGACTAGCGGGGGGCCCTCCCAGTATTTT
size: few; J: TRBJ1-2; V: TRBV19; D: -; CDR3: CASSLYSNYGYTF; DNA: TGTGCCAGTAGTCTCTACAGTAACTATGGCTACACCTTC
size: few; J: TRBJ1-6; V: TRBV20-1; D: -; CDR3: CSARPTADNSPLHF; DNA: TGCAGTGCCCGCCCGACAGCGGATAATTCACCCCTCCACTTT
size: few; J: TRBJ2-1; V: TRBV7-6; D: TRBD2; CDR3: CASSLLAGGQRIEQFF; DNA: TGTGCCAGCAGCTTACTAGCGGGAGGCCAAAGGATTGAGCAGTTCTTC
size: few; J: TRBJ2-1; V: TRBV7-9; D: TRBD2; CDR3: CASSPLAGGGNEQFF; DNA: TGTGCCAGCAGCCCCCTAGCGGGGGGGGGCAATGAGCAGTTCTTC
size: -; J: TRBJ1-4; V: TRBV9; D: TRBD1; CDR3: CASSEGQHLNEKLFF; DNA: TGTGCCAGCAGCGAGGGACAGCACCTTAATGAAAAACTGTTTTTT
size: -; J: TRBJ2-3; V: TRBV20-1; D: TRBD2; CDR3: CSASTDLRGLAGGSSTDTQYF; DNA: TGCAGTGCTAGTACCGACCTCCGAGGACTAGCGGGGGGCTCTAGCACAGATACGCAGTATTTT
size: -; J: TRBJ2-1; V: TRBV6-1; D: TRBD2; CDR3: CASSEIRGSGRPRDEQFF; DNA: TGTGCCAGCAGTGAAATACGAGGTAGCGGGAGACCCCGCGATGAGCAGTTCTTC
size: many; J: TRBJ2-7; V: TRBV3-1; D: TRBD2; CDR3: CASSQASGSYEQYF; DNA: TGTGCCAGCAGCCAGGCTAGCGGGAGTTACGAGCAGTACTTC
size: few; J: TRBJ2-1; V: TRBV20-1; D: TRBD2; CDR3: CSATLAGGPDNEQFF; DNA: TGCAGTGCTACTTTAGCGGGGGGGCCGGACAATGAGCAGTTCTTC
size: -; J: TRBJ2-1; V: TRBV20-1; D: -; CDR3: CSAHPRESSYNEQFF; DNA: TGCAGTGCCCACCCCCGGGAAAGCTCCTACAATGAGCAGTTCTTC
size: few; J: TRBJ2-7; V: TRBV15; D: -; CDR3: CATSYDRPDEQYF; DNA: TGTGCCACCAGCTACGATCGGCCTGACGAGCAGTACTTC
size: few; J: TRBJ2-3; V: TRBV25-1; D: -; CDR3: CASSEYRGGTDTQYF; DNA: TGTGCCAGCAGTGAATATCGGGGAGGCACAGATACGCAGTATTTT
size: -; J: TRBJ2-5; V: TRBV20-1; D: TRBD2; CDR3: CSGKRASGVETQYF; DNA: TGCAGTGGCAAGAGAGCTAGCGGGGTGGAGACCCAGTACTTC
size: -; J: TRBJ2-1; V: TRBV7-8; D: -; CDR3: CASNPYLTGAGNWDEQFF; DNA: TGTGCCAGCAACCCTTACCTGACGGGAGCCGGGAACTGGGATGAGCAGTTCTTC
size: few; J: TRBJ2-3; V: TRBV28; D: -; CDR3: CASSSYRRTDTQYF; DNA: TGTGCCAGCAGCTCTTACCGGCGCACAGATACGCAGTATTTT
size: -; J: TRBJ2-7; V: TRBV6-6; D: -; CDR3: CASSYSIRTVYEQYF; DNA: TGTGCCAGCAGTTACTCGATAAGGACGGTCTACGAGCAGTACTTC
size: -; J: TRBJ2-1; V: TRBV7-8; D: TRBD2; CDR3: CASSLAERGNVNEQFF; DNA: TGTGCCAGCAGCTTAGCGGAGCGGGGGAACGTTAATGAGCAGTTCTTC
size: -; J: TRBJ2-7; V: TRBV20-1; D: TRBD1; CDR3: CSASRQGSSYEQYF; DNA: TGCAGTGCTAGTCGACAGGGGTCCTCCTACGAGCAGTACTTC
size: -; J: TRBJ1-2; V: TRBV28; D: TRBD1; CDR3: CASSLGDRGHGYTF; DNA: TGTGCCAGCAGTTTAGGGGACAGGGGACATGGCTACACCTTC
size: -; J: TRBJ2-1; V: TRBV19; D: -; CDR3: CASSVETNYNEQFF; DNA: TGTGCCAGTAGCGTGGAGACTAACTACAATGAGCAGTTCTTC
size: few; J: TRBJ2-7; V: TRBV3-1; D: TRBD1; CDR3: CASSNLLPGQGTREQYF; DNA: TGTGCCAGCAGCAACCTACTTCCGGGACAGGGAACCCGCGAGCAGTACTTC
size: few; J: TRBJ2-3; V: TRBV11-3; D: -; CDR3: CASSPQGSGTDTQYF; DNA: TGTGCCAGCAGCCCACAGGGTTCTGGCACAGATACGCAGTATTTT
size: many; J: TRBJ2-1; V: TRBV12-3/TRBV12-4; D: -; CDR3: CASNTGSSYNEQFF; DNA: TGTGCCAGCAATACGGGTAGCTCCTACAATGAGCAGTTCTTC
size: -; J: TRBJ2-1; V: TRBV6-1; D: TRBD2; CDR3: CASTHDLGLAGGTRSYNEQFF; DNA: TGTGCCAGCACTCACGACCTGGGACTAGCGGGAGGCACACGCTCCTACAATGAGCAGTTCTTC
size: many; J: TRBJ2-3; V: TRBV7-9; D: TRBD1; CDR3: CASSLAQGGLTDTQYF; DNA: TGTGCCAGCAGCTTAGCGCAAGGGGGCCTTACAGATACGCAGTATTTT
size: -; J: TRBJ2-3; V: TRBV20-1; D: -; CDR3: CSARDSGEVGRDTQYF; DNA: TGCAGTGCTAGAGATTCGGGGGAAGTGGGTCGAGATACGCAGTATTTT
size: few; J: TRBJ2-1; V: TRBV12-3/TRBV12-4; D: TRBD2; CDR3: CASSFLAGRATYNEQFF; DNA: TGTGCCAGCAGTTTCCTTGCCGGGAGGGCCACCTACAATGAGCAGTTCTTC
size: -; J: TRBJ1-2; V: TRBV29-1; D: TRBD1; CDR3: CSETGPGGYTF; DNA: TGCAGCGAGACAGGGCCCGGTGGCTACACCTTC
size: few; J: TRBJ1-6; V: TRBV2; D: -; CDR3: CACGRDAISPLHF; DNA: TGTGCCTGCGGCCGGGACGCGATTTCACCCCTCCACTTT